These 21 T cell receptor beta chains share one sample of origin, sequenced in a study of PD-L1 blockade in urothelial cancer. TCRdb's copy holds only in-frame clones and misses some; the assay was immunoSEQ multiplex PCR. The profile shows about 73,000 clones, 70% to 90% of them singletons. Here the sequenced sample was PBMCs, taken around atezolizumab (anti-PD-L1) treatment. The source is a man between 60 and 75 years old with urothelial cancer.

This clone was recorded a few times. V gene TRBV4-3 combines with J gene TRBJ1-3; 7 bases match TRBD1. The CDR3 covers 17 residues. Germline assignment: CDR1 LGHNA and CDR2 YSLEER. The V segment lost 4 bases and the J segment 2 bases; nucleotides outside the gene matches: 11. The CDR3 sequence: CASSLQADRVTGNTIYF. The CDR3 DNA reads as TGCGCCAGCAGCCTTCAGGCCGACAGGGTGACTGGAAACACCATATATTTT.

V usage is TRBV7-6 and J usage is TRBJ2-3, with 8 bases identical to TRBD1. Per germline, CDR1 SGHVS and CDR2 FNYEAQ. Trimming at V came to 0 bases and at J to 4 bases, leaving 6 bases not matched to a gene. The CDR3 runs 16 residues. DNA of the CDR3: TGTGCCAGCAGCTTAGCGTCAGGGGGCAACGCAGATACGCAGTATTTT. It specifies CASSLASGGNADTQYF.

The genes are TRBV27 and TRBJ2-7, with D maybe TRBD1 (5 bases). Trimming left V 1 base short and J 5 bases short, with 9 bases between. The CDR3 sequence is 13 residues long. Germline assignment: CDR1 MNHEY and CDR2 SMNVEV (reference sequence). The CDR3 DNA sequence: TGTGCCAGCAGTTTATGGGCCAGGGACGAGCAGTACTTC. Translated, it gives CASSLWARDEQYF.

V is TRBV11-2 and J is TRBJ2-7; weak D call: TRBD1 (5 bases). Trimming cost V 0 bases and J 12 bases, with 12 bases left between them. Germline-derived CDR1 and CDR2 are SGHAT and FQNNGV. The CDR3 extends over 12 amino acids. CDR3 protein: CASSLDPDKPYF. The CDR3 DNA follows: TGTGCCAGCAGCTTAGATCCGGACAAACCGTACTTC. The full variable domain, completed using reference TRBV11-2 and TRBJ2-7, is EAGVAQSPRYKIIEKRQSVAFWCNPISGHATLYWYQQILGQGPKLLIQFQNNGVVDDSQLPKDRFSAERLKGVDSTLKIQPAKLEDSAVYLCASSLDPDKPYFGPGTRLTVT.

The chain couples TRBV5-1 to TRBJ2-2; possible D gene TRBD2, 5 bases. From germline, CDR1 is SGHRS and CDR2 YFSETQ. Trimming left V 3 bases short and J 1 base short, with 10 bases between. The CDR3 is 15 residues long. The CDR3 DNA reads TGCGCCAGCAGCTCTACCGAGGGGAACACCGGGGAGCTGTTTTTT. The encoded protein is CASSSTEGNTGELFF.

The chain joins TRBV5-6 to TRBJ1-2; TRBD1 matches 9 bases. The CDR3 length is 14 residues. Germline CDR1 and CDR2: SGHDT and YYEEEE. The V and J ends lost 4 bases and 8 bases, in that order; junction bases with no gene match: 9. The CDR3 sequence is CASSDGQGWKGYTF. The CDR3 bases are TGTGCCAGCAGCGACGGACAGGGGTGGAAAGGCTACACCTTC.

The CDR3 DNA follows: TGTGCCAGCAGCGAGACAGGGGGCGGAGAGACCCAGTACTTC. This translates into CASSETGGGETQYF. V and J are TRBV7-2 and TRBJ2-5; 10 nucleotides align to TRBD1. Trimming at V came to 5 bases and at J to 4 bases, leaving 4 bases not matched to a gene. Germline V gives CDR1 SGHTA, CDR2 FQGNSA. The length of the CDR3 is 14 residues.

This chain links TRBV5-4 with TRBJ2-2, with 10 bases fitting TRBD2. V lost 1 base, J lost 6 bases, and 6 bases stayed unmatched. The germline V gene encodes CDR1 SGHNT and CDR2 YYREEE (reference sequence). There are 16 residues in the CDR3. The DNA for the CDR3 is TGTGCCAGCAGCTTGTCAGCGGGGGGGCTGCCCGGGGAGCTGTTTTTT. Protein sequence: CASSLSAGGLPGELFF.

The CDR3 spells CASSLEGAGGNIQYF. The CDR3 nucleotides are TGTGCCAGCAGCTTGGAAGGGGCCGGGGGAAACATTCAGTACTTC. This rearrangement joins TRBV5-4 to TRBJ2-4, with D maybe TRBD2 (6 bases). V lost 0 bases, J lost 6 bases, and 13 bases lay in between. CDR1 and CDR2 from the germline V gene are SGHNT and YYREEE (reference sequence). This CDR3 is 15 amino acids long.

This clone occurred once. The chain recombines TRBV28 with TRBJ2-7; D possibly corresponds to TRBD1 (6 bases). Germline values: CDR1 MDHEN, CDR2 SYDVKM. The CDR3 is made up of 13 amino acids. The V end was cut by 4 bases, the J end by 2 bases, with 9 bases between. The CDR3 sequence: CASSSGQPYEQYF. The CDR3 bases are TGTGCCAGCAGTTCCGGACAGCCCTACGAGCAGTACTTC.

The rearrangement links TRBV6-1 to TRBJ1-2; D possibly corresponds to TRBD1 (5 bases). The CDR3 sequence is 14 residues long. V was cut by 4 bases and J by 8 bases, with 17 bases left in between. The V gene's germline CDR1 is MNHNS and CDR2 SASEGT. The CDR3 nucleotides are TGTGCCAGCAGTGGGGGAGGGGCTAGGGGCGGCTACACCTTC. Amino acid sequence: CASSGGGARGGYTF.

This chain links TRBV7-9 with TRBJ1-2, with D unclear. Germline assignment: CDR1 SEHNR and CDR2 FQNEAQ (reference sequence). Trimming took off 5 bases at V and 5 bases at J, with 6 bases between the two ends. This CDR3 has 11 amino acids. CDR3 coding DNA: TGTGCCAGCAGCCGGGAGTATGGCTACACCTTC. Protein product: CASSREYGYTF.

The chain links TRBV18 to TRBJ2-4, with a possible D match to TRBD2 (6 bases). Germline loops: CDR1 KGHSH, CDR2 LQKENI. The CDR3 is 12 amino acids. The germline V and J ends were trimmed by 2 bases and 11 bases, with 10 bases remaining between them. The CDR3 DNA sequence: TGTGCCAGCTCACCAACGGGAGATCTTCAGTACTTC. Encoded protein: CASSPTGDLQYF.

CDR3 residues: CSAGGAQETQYF. The CDR3, as DNA: TGCAGCGCCGGGGGGGCCCAAGAGACCCAGTACTTC. The rearrangement links TRBV29-1 to TRBJ2-5; 8 positions match TRBD2. Germline trimming cut 7 bases from V and 1 base from J; bases unmatched to any gene: 2. Germline lookup yields CDR1 SQVTM and CDR2 ANQGSEA. This CDR3 spans 12 amino acids.

This chain links TRBV6-5 with TRBJ1-1; D uncertain. Germline V gene data show CDR1 as MNHEY and CDR2 as SVGAGI. The V and J ends lost 0 bases and 0 bases respectively, with 8 bases between them. This CDR3 comprises 15 residues. The CDR3 region is CASSYSPGMNTEAFF. The CDR3 nucleotides are TGTGCCAGCAGTTACTCGCCCGGTATGAACACTGAAGCTTTCTTT.

This clone appeared once. The rearrangement links TRBV9 to TRBJ1-2; 10 bases agree with TRBD1. The CDR3 spans 15 residues. Losses at the gene ends were 3 bases for V and 4 bases for J; bases not matched to a gene: 6. From germline, CDR1 is SGDLS and CDR2 YYNGEE. The CDR3 reads CASSEGQGIGYGYTF. The CDR3 DNA reads TGTGCCAGCAGCGAGGGACAGGGGATCGGCTATGGCTACACCTTC.

This rearrangement joins TRBV28 to TRBJ2-7; the D gene is possibly TRBD1 (6 bases). Germline V CDR1 and CDR2: MDHEN, SYDVKM. The CDR3 extends over 12 amino acids. V lost 6 bases and J 3 bases, leaving 9 bases between the germline ends. CDR3: CASSTGYYEQYF. DNA of the CDR3: TGTGCCAGCAGCACAGGGTACTACGAGCAGTACTTC.

The chain employs TRBV11-1 and TRBJ2-7; D might be TRBD2 (5 bases). The length of the CDR3 is 14 residues. Trimming took 5 bases from V and 2 from J, leaving 13 bases between them. The germline CDR1 and CDR2 sequences are SGHAT and FQDESV (reference sequence). CDR3 nucleotides: TGTGCCAGCAGCACTAGGATTCCACCCTACGAGCAGTACTTC. The encoded protein is CASSTRIPPYEQYF.

This chain uses TRBV15 with TRBJ2-7, with 7 bases identical to TRBD1. This CDR3 comprises 14 residues. The ends lost 3 bases at V and 0 bases at J; junction bases unmatched: 2. Germline assignment: CDR1 LNHNV and CDR2 YYDKDF (reference sequence). Here the CDR3 reads CATSRTGNSYEQYF. The CDR3 DNA sequence: TGTGCCACCAGCAGGACAGGGAACTCCTACGAGCAGTACTTC.

The table lists this clone with a few counts. The chain employs TRBV11-2 and TRBJ1-5; a possible D gene is TRBD1 (5 bases). Trimming stripped 5 bases from V and 11 bases from J, with 16 bases between. Germline V lookup: CDR1 SGHAT, CDR2 FQNNGV. The CDR3 consists of 13 residues. CDR3 region: CASSASVGGTQHF. The CDR3 coding sequence is TGTGCCAGCAGCGCCAGCGTCGGGGGAACCCAGCATTTT.

The chain uses TRBV28 and TRBJ2-1, with 9 bases fitting TRBD2. Germline V gives CDR1 MDHEN, CDR2 SYDVKM. The CDR3 consists of 15 residues. The J segment lost 9 bases and the V segment lost 3 bases, leaving 9 bases of the junction unmatched. This CDR3 is CASSFVSGRGSEQFF. CDR3 bases: TGTGCCAGCAGTTTTGTTAGCGGGAGAGGGAGTGAGCAGTTCTTC. Looking up the rest from reference TRBV28 and TRBJ2-1 gives the full variable domain: DVKVTQSSRYLVKRTGEKVFLECVQDMDHENMFWYRQDPGLGLRLIYFSYDVKMKEKGDIPEGYSVSREKKERFSLILESASTNQTSMYLCASSFVSGRGSEQFFGPGTRLTVL.